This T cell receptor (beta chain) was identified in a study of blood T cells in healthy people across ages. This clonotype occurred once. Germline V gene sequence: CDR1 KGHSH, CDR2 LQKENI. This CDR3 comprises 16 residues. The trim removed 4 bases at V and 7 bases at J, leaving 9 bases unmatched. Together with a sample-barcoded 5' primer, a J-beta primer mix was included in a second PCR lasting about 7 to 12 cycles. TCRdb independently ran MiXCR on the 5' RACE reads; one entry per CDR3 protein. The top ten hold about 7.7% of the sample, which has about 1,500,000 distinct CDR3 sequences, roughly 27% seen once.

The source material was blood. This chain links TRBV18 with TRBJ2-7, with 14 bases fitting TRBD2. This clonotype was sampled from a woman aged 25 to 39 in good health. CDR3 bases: TGTGCCAGCTCACAGGGACTAGCGGGAGTCAGCAATGAGCAGTACTTC. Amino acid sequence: CASSQGLAGVSNEQYF.